The entry below describes one T cell receptor beta chain. Its specificity is unknown. Germline assignment: CDR1 DFQATT and CDR2 SNEGSKA (reference sequence). The CDR3 has 16 amino acids. V shed 4 bases, J shed 0 bases, and the junction held 7 bases outside the gene matches. In the multiple sclerosis control group, patients were treatment-naive and had stable or active relapsing-remitting disease. This entry belongs to a study of CD8 T cells in Susac syndrome. cDNA came from about 0.46 to 1 ug RNA primed by random hexamers. TCRdb called the immunoSEQ multiplex PCR reads again in MiXCR, with one record for every CDR3 protein. The sample includes hundreds of thousands of distinct CDR3 sequences, more than 70% seen only once; the top ten take under 0.15%. Broader study findings: It was acknowledged in the study that its TCR sequencing and HLA analysis involved a relatively small number of individuals.

This TCR was sampled from a human donor with multiple sclerosis. Sequences were obtained from CD8+ T cells from PBMCs. The chain has TRBV20-1 and TRBJ1-5, with 9 bases that match TRBD1. For the CDR3, the DNA is TGCAGTGCTACGGGACAGGGAGGGTATAGCAATCAGCCCCAGCATTTT. Translated, it gives CSATGQGGYSNQPQHF.